The clone carrying this TCR beta chain was detected many times. Its antigen is currently unknown. This entry belongs to a study of read filtering for tumor transcriptome and immune sequencing. Study overall: Patients were approximately 18 male and around 15 female, mean age around 70 years, range roughly 47 to 80. Study outcomes and limitations: Compared with RNA-seq, IR-seq gave much higher clonotype depth and reliability. IR-seq and RNA-seq agreed better without single-read clonotypes.

V was pared by 5 bases and J by 1 base, with 8 bases of the junction left unmatched. CDR1 is ENHRY and CDR2 is SYGVKD in the germline V gene. There are 18 residues in the CDR3. At the time of active disease, bone marrow was collected from every patient. Molecular barcoded adaptors covering alpha/delta and beta/gamma chains were used on approximately 400 ng RNA. MiXCR, run by TCRdb on the reads, gives a single entry per CDR3 protein. The repertoire includes over 40,000 distinct CDR3 sequences, about an eighth of them detected once, and roughly 15% sits in the top ten. V is TRBV10-3 and J is TRBJ2-2, with 12 positions matching TRBD1. The sequenced sample was a population of CD138-negative cells sorted from bone marrow. This TCR was sampled from a donor at least 40 years old with multiple myeloma. The CDR3 is CAISPGTGGLKNTGELFF. CDR3 in DNA: TGTGCCATCAGTCCCGGGACAGGGGGCCTTAAGAACACCGGGGAGCTGTTTTTT.